The 13 T cell receptor beta chains below come from one sample, sequenced in a study of CD8 T cells in Susac syndrome. With random hexamers, about 0.5 to 1 ug RNA was reverse transcribed. A single record per CDR3 protein comes from TCRdb applying MiXCR to the immunoSEQ multiplex PCR reads. The sample has roughly 110,000 distinct CDR3 sequences; 80% to 95% are singletons. The source material was CD4+ T cells from PBMCs. These receptors all stem from a human donor in good health.

The rearrangement uses TRBV19 and TRBJ1-1; unclear D gene. The CDR3 totals 15 residues. Per germline, CDR1 LNHDA and CDR2 SQIVND (reference sequence). Trimming shortened V by 8 bases and J by 3 bases, and 19 bases separated the two germline ends. The DNA of the CDR3 is TGTGCCAGTCAACCCTCACAAGGCCGGGACACTGAAGCTTTCTTT. The encoded protein is CASQPSQGRDTEAFF.

This clonotype was detected once. V and J are TRBV10-2 and TRBJ1-5, with unresolved D. CDR3 length: 14 residues. Per the germline V gene, CDR1 is WSHSY and CDR2 is SAAADI. The ends were cut back, 1 base at V and 7 bases at J, with 11 bases in the middle. The CDR3 DNA sequence: TGCGCCAGCAGTGAGTGGGGTGGCGGGCAGCCCCAGCATTTT. Protein product: CASSEWGGGQPQHF.

The rearrangement joins TRBV9 to TRBJ2-3; D may be TRBD2 (6 bases). V was trimmed by 0 bases and J by 4 bases, leaving 18 bases between them. This CDR3 contains 17 residues. Per the germline V gene, CDR1 is SGDLS and CDR2 is YYNGEE. The CDR3 DNA sequence: TGTGCCAGCAGCGTAGCTACTGGGAGAGGCGGGGCAGATACGCAGTATTTT. Amino acid sequence: CASSVATGRGGADTQYF.

The rearrangement joins TRBV20-1 to TRBJ1-4; D not certain. Germline CDR1 is DFQATT and CDR2 is SNEGSKA (reference sequence). The ends were cut back, 7 bases at V and 5 bases at J, with 14 bases in the middle. This CDR3 is built from 13 residues. CDR3 nucleotides: TGCAGTGTCCCCAGACCGGGGAATGAAAAACTGTTTTTT. Amino acid sequence: CSVPRPGNEKLFF.

V usage is TRBV29-1 and J usage is TRBJ2-2; 8 bases agree with TRBD1. The germline gives CDR1 SQVTM, CDR2 ANQGSEA. This CDR3 comprises 15 residues. After removal of 5 bases from V and 2 bases from J, the junction contained 7 bases not matched to a gene. DNA of the CDR3: TGCAGCGTTCGGAGGGGACAGGCTAACACCGGGGAGCTGTTTTTT. It specifies CSVRRGQANTGELFF.

The chain carries TRBV14 and TRBJ1-1; perhaps TRBD1 as D (5 bases). Germline-derived CDR1 and CDR2 are SGHDN and FVKESK. The CDR3 runs 15 residues. The ends were cut back, 4 bases at V and 0 bases at J, with 12 bases in the middle. The CDR3 sequence: CASSRAGRLNTEAFF. In DNA, the CDR3 is TGTGCCAGCAGCCGAGCGGGACGGTTGAACACTGAAGCTTTCTTT.

The CDR3 protein is CASSQVVNSRGGANVLTF. The CDR3 nucleotides are TGTGCCAGCAGCCAAGTGGTCAACAGCCGCGGTGGGGCCAACGTCCTGACTTTC. The chain employs TRBV14 and TRBJ2-6, with D unclear. V was trimmed by 1 base and J by 3 bases, leaving 16 bases between them. The germline gives CDR1 SGHDN, CDR2 FVKESK. The CDR3 covers 18 residues.

This chain uses TRBV29-1 with TRBJ2-3; 12 bases are shared with TRBD2. Germline assignment: CDR1 SQVTM and CDR2 ANQGSEA. The ends lost 4 bases at V and 1 base at J; junction bases unmatched: 3. The length of the CDR3 is 15 residues. The CDR3 loop is CSVGRLAGGTDTQYF. DNA of the CDR3: TGCAGCGTTGGGAGACTAGCGGGGGGCACAGATACGCAGTATTTT.

The chain's CDR3 is CASSLGTGKGLQDEQYF. The CDR3 DNA is TGTGCCAGCAGCCTCGGGACAGGGAAAGGGTTACAGGACGAGCAGTACTTC. V gene TRBV7-9 combines with J gene TRBJ2-7; TRBD1 aligns across 9 bases. Unmatched junction bases numbered 16, after V lost 5 bases and J lost 5 bases. The CDR3 consists of 17 residues. CDR1 and CDR2 (germline): SEHNR, FQNEAQ (reference sequence).

This clonotype has a single count. The rearrangement uses TRBV9 and TRBJ2-7; 10 bases match TRBD1. With 0 bases clipped from V and 7 bases from J, the junction kept 4 bases outside the gene matches. The CDR3 covers 14 residues. Per germline, CDR1 SGDLS and CDR2 YYNGEE. Written as DNA, the CDR3 is TGTGCCAGCAGCGTAGGGGACAGGGGCGGGGAGCAGTACTTC. Its protein product is CASSVGDRGGEQYF.

V and J are TRBV5-6 and TRBJ2-2; D perhaps matches TRBD1 (6 bases). Germline CDR1 reads SGHDT; CDR2 reads YYEEEE. The V end was cut by 0 bases, the J end by 6 bases, with 12 bases between. CDR3 length: 15 amino acids. CDR3 nucleotide sequence: TGTGCCAGCAGCTTGGTAGAACAGGGACCCGGGGAGCTGTTTTTT. Protein product: CASSLVEQGPGELFF.

The chain is built from TRBV12-3 or TRBV12-4 and TRBJ2-7; D might be TRBD2 (5 bases). This CDR3 comprises 13 residues. The V end was cut by 6 bases, the J end by 3 bases, with 12 bases between. The CDR3 DNA sequence: TGTGCCAGCAGCCCAGTCGGGGTCTACGAGCAGTACTTC. Protein product: CASSPVGVYEQYF.

This clonotype appeared once. This chain uses TRBV30 with TRBJ1-2, with TRBD1 matching 9 bases. From germline, CDR1 is GTSNPN and CDR2 SVGIG (reference sequence). V gave up 5 bases and J gave up 1 base; unmatched junction bases: 11. This CDR3 has 16 amino acids. The CDR3 sequence is CAWYRLGQGINYGYTF. In nucleotides, the CDR3 is TGTGCCTGGTATCGATTGGGACAGGGCATTAACTATGGCTACACCTTC.